Shown below are 18 T cell receptor beta chains from a single sample sequenced in a study of Graves' ophthalmopathy and Graves' hyperthyroidism. RNA transcripts provided the template for amplifying TCR beta CDR3 regions. The first round was an RT-PCR with HTBI primers, and the second round was a multiplex PCR. TCRdb reprocessed the multiplex PCR reads with MiXCR, giving one entry per CDR3 protein. The top ten clones hold around 10% of a sample with over a million distinct CDR3 sequences, around a third of them seen once. The specimen sequenced was peripheral blood or thyroid tissue (not recorded which). Receptors originate from an adult man with Graves' hyperthyroidism.

This clonotype was counted ten times or more. The rearrangement joins TRBV5-6 to TRBJ1-4; 7 bases agree with TRBD1. Germline CDR1 and CDR2: SGHDT and YYEEEE. The CDR3 is made up of 14 amino acids. The ends lost 1 base at V and 4 bases at J; junction bases unmatched: 1. The CDR3 sequence: CASSLTGVNEKLFF. CDR3 sequence (DNA): TGTGCCAGCAGCTTGACAGGGGTTAATGAAAAACTGTTTTTT.

The chain combines TRBV2 with TRBJ1-5, with TRBD1 as a possible D gene (6 bases). V lost 2 bases and J 6 bases, leaving 20 bases between the germline ends. The CDR3 is 17 amino acids. Germline lookup yields CDR1 SNHLY and CDR2 FYNNEI. The CDR3 protein is CASSERGGNLVGQPQHF. The CDR3 region has the DNA TGTGCCAGCAGTGAAAGGGGGGGCAACTTGGTGGGTCAGCCCCAGCATTTT.

The rearrangement uses TRBV30 and TRBJ2-7; D is uncertain. V dropped 0 bases and J dropped 6 bases, with 6 bases sitting between them. CDR1 and CDR2 (germline): GTSNPN, SVGIG (reference sequence). CDR3 size: 11 residues. The CDR3 is CAWSVLGEQYF. The CDR3, as DNA: TGTGCCTGGAGTGTACTGGGCGAGCAGTACTTC.

The chain carries TRBV7-9 and TRBJ2-2, with 7 nucleotides matching TRBD2. In germline, CDR1 is SEHNR, CDR2 FQNEAQ (reference sequence). The length of the CDR3 is 14 residues. The V gene end was trimmed by 8 bases and the J gene end by 1 base; junction bases not matched to a gene: 4. In DNA form, the CDR3 reads TGTGCCAGCCCCAGCGGGGTGAACACCGGGGAGCTGTTTTTT. Residues: CASPSGVNTGELFF. The variable domain in full, completed from reference TRBV7-9 and TRBJ2-2, reads DTGVSQNPRHKITKRGQNVTFRCDPISEHNRLYWYRQTLGQGPEFLTYFQNEAQLEKSRLLSDRFSAERPKGSFSTLEIQRTEQGDSAMYLCASPSGVNTGELFFGEGSRLTVL.

There are many counts of this clonotype. The V call is TRBV7-9, the J call TRBJ1-6; 8 nucleotides align to TRBD1. CDR1 and CDR2 from the germline V gene are SEHNR and FQNEAQ (reference sequence). The CDR3 consists of 14 residues. Trimming removed 4 bases from V and 12 bases from J; junction bases left unmatched: 8. Here the CDR3 reads CASSSGTGSRPLHF. CDR3 nucleotides: TGTGCCAGCAGCTCTGGGACAGGTAGTCGACCCCTCCACTTT.

This clonotype was counted many times. The rearrangement joins TRBV12-3 or TRBV12-4 to TRBJ2-5; D may be TRBD2 (5 bases). This CDR3 contains 15 residues. The germline V and J ends were trimmed by 8 bases and 5 bases, with 21 bases remaining between them. CDR3 sequence (DNA): TGTGCCAGCTTTCTCGGGATCCACTTACCGGAGACCCAGTACTTC. This sequence encodes CASFLGIHLPETQYF.

The chain joins TRBV7-2 to TRBJ1-2; tentatively, D is TRBD1 (5 bases). This CDR3 has 16 amino acids. With 5 bases removed from V and 5 bases from J, the gap between germline ends came to 21 bases. Germline V gene sequence: CDR1 SGHTA, CDR2 FQGNSA. The CDR3 sequence: CASSPNGAPTAYGYTF. The CDR3 DNA reads as TGTGCCAGCAGCCCGAACGGGGCTCCGACGGCATATGGCTACACCTTC.

This clonotype was seen many times. The CDR3: CASGAGDLGEQYF. The CDR3 bases are TGTGCCAGCGGGGCAGGGGATTTGGGAGAGCAGTACTTC. The chain joins TRBV11-2 to TRBJ2-7, with D possibly matching TRBD1 (6 bases). Germline V gives CDR1 SGHAT, CDR2 FQNNGV. V was trimmed by 8 bases and J by 7 bases, leaving 18 bases between them. The CDR3 has 13 residues.

The CDR3 region is CAISGTSTAGELFF. The CDR3 DNA is TGCGCCATCAGCGGGACTAGCACCGCCGGGGAGCTGTTTTTT. V is TRBV10-2 and J is TRBJ2-2, with 9 positions matching TRBD2. Looked up from germline, CDR1 is WSHSY and CDR2 is SAAADI. The length of the CDR3 is 14 residues. V trimming: 10 bases; J trimming: 6 bases; junction bases outside the gene matches: 9.

This clonotype was picked up many times. The chain combines TRBV7-9 with TRBJ2-7, with D possibly being TRBD2 (5 bases). CDR3 size: 13 residues. Trimming left V 3 bases short and J 7 bases short, with 13 bases between. CDR1 is SEHNR and CDR2 is FQNEAQ in the germline V gene (reference sequence). CDR3 in DNA: TGTGCCAGCAGCTTTGACTCACCGGGGGAGCAGTACTTC. Amino acid sequence: CASSFDSPGEQYF.

The chain recombines TRBV11-2 with TRBJ2-7; TRBD1 agrees at 8 bases. Germline V CDR1 and CDR2: SGHAT, FQNNGV. The trim removed 5 bases at V and 4 bases at J, leaving 7 bases unmatched. This CDR3 contains 14 residues. The CDR3: CASSTSTGVYEQYF. CDR3 DNA: TGTGCCAGCAGCACCTCGACAGGGGTTTACGAGCAGTACTTC. Complete variable domain (other parts from reference TRBV11-2 and TRBJ2-7): EAGVAQSPRYKIIEKRQSVAFWCNPISGHATLYWYQQILGQGPKLLIQFQNNGVVDDSQLPKDRFSAERLKGVDSTLKIQPAKLEDSAVYLCASSTSTGVYEQYFGPGTRLTVT.

The chain carries TRBV7-3 and TRBJ2-7; 15 nucleotides agree with TRBD2. The CDR3 totals 15 residues. CDR1 and CDR2 (germline): SGHTA, FQGTGA. V dropped 5 bases and J dropped 6; count of bases not matched to a gene: 5. CDR3 sequence (DNA): TGTGCCAGCAGCAACCCGGGACTAGCGGGAGGCGAGCAGTACTTC. Translated, it gives CASSNPGLAGGEQYF.

This clonotype was recorded only once. It may be a read error: a sequence one base away is much more abundant. The chain combines TRBV5-6 with TRBJ2-5, with unresolved D. CDR1 and CDR2 (germline): SGHDT, YYEEEE. CDR3 length: 13 amino acids. Trimming removed 0 bases at V and 4 bases at J, with 7 bases between. CDR3 in DNA: TGTGCCAGCAGCTTGGTGTCAGTAGAGACCCAGTACTTC. This translates into CASSLVSVETQYF. Looking up the rest from reference TRBV5-6 and TRBJ2-5 gives the full variable domain: DAGVTQSPTHLIKTRGQQVTLRCSPKSGHDTVSWYQQALGQGPQFIFQYYEEEERQRGNFPDRFSGHQFPNYSSELNVNALLLGDSALYLCASSLVSVETQYFGPGTRLLVL.

This clonotype was observed many times. This chain's CDR3 is CASSEFSNQPQHF. The CDR3 bases are TGTGCCAGCAGTGAATTTAGCAATCAGCCCCAGCATTTT. This rearrangement joins TRBV6-1 to TRBJ1-5; D is ambiguous. This CDR3 contains 13 residues. The germline V and J ends were trimmed by 2 bases and 0 bases, with 2 bases remaining between them. Germline CDR1 and CDR2: MNHNS and SASEGT.

This clonotype was seen at least ten times. This chain connects TRBV5-6 to TRBJ1-1; D remains unclear. CDR1 and CDR2 (germline): SGHDT, YYEEEE. V was pared by 4 bases and J by 2 bases, with 12 bases between. The CDR3 sequence is 14 residues long. This chain's CDR3 is CASSPENGNTEAFF. The CDR3 nucleotides are TGTGCCAGCAGCCCGGAGAACGGAAACACTGAAGCTTTCTTT.

The chain's CDR3 is CSLGGQNTEAFF. Written as DNA, the CDR3 is TGCAGCTTGGGCGGACAGAACACTGAAGCTTTCTTT. The chain has TRBV29-1 and TRBJ1-1; weak D call: TRBD1 (5 bases). The V end lost 8 bases, the J end lost 1 base, and 11 bases lay between the germline ends. The CDR3 totals 12 residues. The germline V gene encodes CDR1 SQVTM and CDR2 ANQGSEA.

The chain recombines TRBV18 with TRBJ1-1; D may be TRBD1 (6 bases). The V gene lost 2 bases and the J gene lost 1 base, with 8 bases spanning the gap. CDR3 length: 14 residues. CDR1 is KGHSH, CDR2 LQKENI, per germline. Here the CDR3 reads CASSPSRGNTEAFF. The CDR3 nucleotides read TGTGCCAGCTCACCATCCAGGGGGAACACTGAAGCTTTCTTT.

The rearrangement links TRBV20-1 to TRBJ2-7, with TRBD2 matching 7 bases. Trimming cost V 1 base and J 6 bases; bases outside gene matches: 3. This CDR3 spans 12 amino acids. The V gene's germline CDR1 is DFQATT and CDR2 SNEGSKA (reference sequence). The CDR3 DNA follows: TGCAGTGCTAGAGCGGGGGGTCCCGAGCAGTACTTC. Amino acids: CSARAGGPEQYF.